This T cell receptor beta chain was identified during a study of blood T cell repertoires in COVID-19. Overall study: T cells, B-cell-depleted T cells, or PBMCs provided the cDNA or gDNA that served as material.

Authors' data handling: By means of reference gene primer amplification, nucleated cell counts were estimated. Data came from immunoSEQ multiplex PCR; TCRdb stores just in-frame clones and leaves some out. That table furnishes V, J and clone size, whereas the DNA furnished D and trimming. The data contain under 80,000 clones, about 80% of them seen just once; the ten biggest clones take up 8.5% to 10%. Looked up from germline, CDR1 is MNHNY and CDR2 is SVGAGI (reference sequence). CDR3 length equals 13 residues. V lost 10 bases and J 0 bases, leaving 13 bases between the germline ends. The sequencing sample was made of peripheral blood. J is TRBJ2-7 and V is TRBV6-6; tentatively, D is TRBD2 (5 bases). This TCR derives from a human donor in a cohort sampled during active COVID-19. The CDR3: CATRSGPSYEQYF. In nucleotides, the CDR3 is TGTGCCACTCGGAGCGGCCCCTCCTACGAGCAGTACTTC.